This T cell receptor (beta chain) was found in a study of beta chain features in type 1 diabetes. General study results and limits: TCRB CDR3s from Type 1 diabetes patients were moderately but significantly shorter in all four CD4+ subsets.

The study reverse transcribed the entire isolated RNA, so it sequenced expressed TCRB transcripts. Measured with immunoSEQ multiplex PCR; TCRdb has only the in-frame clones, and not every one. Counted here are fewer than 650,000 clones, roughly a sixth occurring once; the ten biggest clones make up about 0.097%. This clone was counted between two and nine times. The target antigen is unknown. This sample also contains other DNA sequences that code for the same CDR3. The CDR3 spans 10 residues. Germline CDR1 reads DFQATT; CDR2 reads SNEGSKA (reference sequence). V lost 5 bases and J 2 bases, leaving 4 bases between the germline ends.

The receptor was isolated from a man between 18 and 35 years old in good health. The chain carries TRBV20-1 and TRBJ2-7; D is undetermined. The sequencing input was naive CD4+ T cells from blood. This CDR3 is CSARPYEQYF. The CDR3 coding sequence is TGCAGTGCTCGACCCTACGAGCAGTACTTC.